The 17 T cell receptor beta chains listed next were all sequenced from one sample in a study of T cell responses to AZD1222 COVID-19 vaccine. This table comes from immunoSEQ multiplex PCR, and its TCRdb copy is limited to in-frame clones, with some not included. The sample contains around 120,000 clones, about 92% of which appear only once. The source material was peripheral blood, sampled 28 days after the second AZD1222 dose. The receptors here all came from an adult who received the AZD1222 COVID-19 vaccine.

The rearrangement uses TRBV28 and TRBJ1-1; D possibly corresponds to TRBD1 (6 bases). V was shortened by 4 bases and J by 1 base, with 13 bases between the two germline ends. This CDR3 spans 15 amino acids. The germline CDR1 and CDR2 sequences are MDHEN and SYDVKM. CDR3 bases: TGTGCCAGCAGTTCACCGGGACACGAGAACACTGAAGCTTTCTTT. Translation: CASSSPGHENTEAFF.

The CDR3 DNA sequence: TGTGCCATCGAACATCGGGACAGGGGTATCTATGGCTACACCTTC. Its protein product is CAIEHRDRGIYGYTF. This chain connects TRBV10-3 to TRBJ1-2, with 10 positions matching TRBD1. Per germline, CDR1 ENHRY and CDR2 SYGVKD. The CDR3 is 15 residues long. With 8 bases clipped from V and 4 bases from J, the junction kept 10 bases outside the gene matches.

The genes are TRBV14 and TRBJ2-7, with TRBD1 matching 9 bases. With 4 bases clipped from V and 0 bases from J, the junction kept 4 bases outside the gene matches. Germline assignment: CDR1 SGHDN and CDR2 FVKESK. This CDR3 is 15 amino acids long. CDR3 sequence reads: CASSRHRGLSYEQYF. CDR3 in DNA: TGTGCCAGCAGCCGCCACAGGGGGCTCTCCTACGAGCAGTACTTC.

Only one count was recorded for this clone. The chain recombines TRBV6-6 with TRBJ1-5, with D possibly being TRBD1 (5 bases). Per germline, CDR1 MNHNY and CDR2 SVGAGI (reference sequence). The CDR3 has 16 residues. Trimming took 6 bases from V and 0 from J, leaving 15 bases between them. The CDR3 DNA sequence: TGTGCCAGCAGGTCCGGGACCCCCTATAGCAATCAGCCCCAGCATTTT. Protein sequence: CASRSGTPYSNQPQHF.

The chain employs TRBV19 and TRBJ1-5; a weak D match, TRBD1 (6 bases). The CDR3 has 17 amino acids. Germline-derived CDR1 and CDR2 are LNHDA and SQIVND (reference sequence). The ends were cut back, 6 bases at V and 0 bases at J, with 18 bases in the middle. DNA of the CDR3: TGTGCCAGTAGCCCTAAGGGGGGTCTTTATAGCAATCAGCCCCAGCATTTT. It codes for CASSPKGGLYSNQPQHF.

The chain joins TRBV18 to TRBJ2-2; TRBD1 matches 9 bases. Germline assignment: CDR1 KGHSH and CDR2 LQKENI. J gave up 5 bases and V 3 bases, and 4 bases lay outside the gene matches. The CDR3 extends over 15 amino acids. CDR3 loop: CASSPGQGGTGELFF. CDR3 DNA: TGTGCCAGCTCACCGGGACAGGGAGGAACCGGGGAGCTGTTTTTT.

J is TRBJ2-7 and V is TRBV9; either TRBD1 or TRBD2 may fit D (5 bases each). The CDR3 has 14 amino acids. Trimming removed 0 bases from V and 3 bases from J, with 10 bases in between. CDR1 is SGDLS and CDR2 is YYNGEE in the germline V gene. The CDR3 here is CASSVEGRGYEQYF. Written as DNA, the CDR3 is TGTGCCAGCAGCGTAGAGGGACGGGGCTACGAGCAGTACTTC. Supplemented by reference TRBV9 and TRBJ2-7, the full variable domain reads DSGVTQTPKHLITATGQRVTLRCSPRSGDLSVYWYQQSLDQGLQFLIQYYNGEERAKGNILERFSAQQFPDLHSELNLSSLELGDSALYFCASSVEGRGYEQYFGPGTRLTVT.

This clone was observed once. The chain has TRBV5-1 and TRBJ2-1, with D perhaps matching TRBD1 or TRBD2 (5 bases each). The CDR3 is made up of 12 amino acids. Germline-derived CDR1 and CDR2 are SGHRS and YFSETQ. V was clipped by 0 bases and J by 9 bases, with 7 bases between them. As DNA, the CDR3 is TGCGCCAGCAGCTTGGATGGGGGTGAGCAGTTCTTC. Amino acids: CASSLDGGEQFF.

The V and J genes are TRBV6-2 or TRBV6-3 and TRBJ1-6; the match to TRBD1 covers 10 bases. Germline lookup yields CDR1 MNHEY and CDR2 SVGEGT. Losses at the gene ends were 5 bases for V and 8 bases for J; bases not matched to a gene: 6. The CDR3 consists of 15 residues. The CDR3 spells CASSDRQGADSPLHF. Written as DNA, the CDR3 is TGTGCCAGCAGTGACCGACAGGGGGCCGATTCACCCCTCCACTTT.

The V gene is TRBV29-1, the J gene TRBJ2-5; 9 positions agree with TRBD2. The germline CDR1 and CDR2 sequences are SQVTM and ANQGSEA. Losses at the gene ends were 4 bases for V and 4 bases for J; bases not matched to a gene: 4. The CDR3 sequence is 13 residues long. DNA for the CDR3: TGCAGCGTTGGACTAGCGGTAGGAGAGACCCAGTACTTC. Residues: CSVGLAVGETQYF.

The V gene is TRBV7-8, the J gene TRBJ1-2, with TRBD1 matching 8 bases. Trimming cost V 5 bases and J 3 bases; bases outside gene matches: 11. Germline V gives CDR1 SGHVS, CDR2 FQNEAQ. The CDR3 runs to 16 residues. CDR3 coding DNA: TGTGCCAGCAGCATTACGGCAGGGGGCGATGACTATGGCTACACCTTC. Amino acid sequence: CASSITAGGDDYGYTF.

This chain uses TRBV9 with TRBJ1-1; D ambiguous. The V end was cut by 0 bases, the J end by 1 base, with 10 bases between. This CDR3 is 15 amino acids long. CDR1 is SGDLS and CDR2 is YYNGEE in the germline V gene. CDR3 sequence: CASSVDVTANTEAFF. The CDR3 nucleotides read TGTGCCAGCAGCGTAGATGTGACTGCGAACACTGAAGCTTTCTTT.

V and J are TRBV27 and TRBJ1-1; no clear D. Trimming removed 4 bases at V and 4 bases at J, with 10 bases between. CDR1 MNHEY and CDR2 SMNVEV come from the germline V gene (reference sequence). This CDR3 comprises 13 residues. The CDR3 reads CASSSYRGTEAFF. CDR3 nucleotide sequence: TGTGCCAGCAGTTCGTACCGAGGCACTGAAGCTTTCTTT.

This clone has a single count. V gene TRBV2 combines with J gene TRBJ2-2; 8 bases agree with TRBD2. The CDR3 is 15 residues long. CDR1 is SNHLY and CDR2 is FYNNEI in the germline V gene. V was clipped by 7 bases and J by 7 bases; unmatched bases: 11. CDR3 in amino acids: CASTQGLGAGGELFF. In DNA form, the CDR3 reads TGTGCCAGCACCCAGGGACTAGGGGCTGGCGGGGAGCTGTTTTTT.

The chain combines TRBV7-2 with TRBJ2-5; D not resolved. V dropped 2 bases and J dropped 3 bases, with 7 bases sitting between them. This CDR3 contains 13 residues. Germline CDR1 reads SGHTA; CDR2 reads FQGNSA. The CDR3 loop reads CASSLWLEETQYF. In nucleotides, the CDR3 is TGTGCCAGCAGCTTATGGTTGGAAGAGACCCAGTACTTC.

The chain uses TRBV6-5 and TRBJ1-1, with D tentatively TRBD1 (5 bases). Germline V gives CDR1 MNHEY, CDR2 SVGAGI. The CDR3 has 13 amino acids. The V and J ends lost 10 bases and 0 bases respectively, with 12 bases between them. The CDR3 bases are TGTGCCATAACGGACACCTTGAACACTGAAGCTTTCTTT. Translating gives CAITDTLNTEAFF.

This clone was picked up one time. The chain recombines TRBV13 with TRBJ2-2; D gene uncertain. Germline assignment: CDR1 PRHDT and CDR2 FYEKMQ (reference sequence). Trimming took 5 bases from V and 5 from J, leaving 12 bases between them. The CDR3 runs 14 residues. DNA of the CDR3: TGTGCCAGCAGCCACAGTTATCAAACCGGGGAGCTGTTTTTT. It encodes CASSHSYQTGELFF.